The clone carrying this T cell receptor beta chain occurred a few times. What it binds is unknown. One entry per CDR3 protein, called by TCRdb with MiXCR from the 5' RACE reads. The sample has approximately 230,000 distinct CDR3 sequences, 6% to 7% seen once. This sample was included in a study of identical twins. Study conclusions and caveats: Twins showed weaker excess sharing in their beta out-of-frame sequences.

These same data were also listed under a study on T cells expressing NK-cell markers. Turning to that study: Source material for TCR beta repertoires consisted of sorted CD3+CD56+NKG2C+, CD3+CD56+NKG2C- and CD3+CD56-NKG2C+ T cells. In more than five donors, dominant CD3+CD56+NKG2C+ clonotypes ranked among the top 10 CD8+ clonotypes.

Material for sequencing was CD8+ T cells sorted from blood. This TCR was sampled from a woman aged 18-35 years in good health.

The CDR3 DNA reads TGTGCCAGCAGCTCCCGAGGTCTAGCGGGAACCTCCTACAATGAGCAGTTCTTC. This sequence encodes CASSSRGLAGTSYNEQFF. The rearrangement uses TRBV7-6 and TRBJ2-1, with 9 nucleotides matching TRBD2. With V trimmed by 4 bases and J by 0 bases, 10 bases remained unmatched. Germline V CDR1 and CDR2: SGHVS, FNYEAQ. The length of the CDR3 is 18 residues.